This is a list of T cell receptor beta chains from one sample in a study of tumor T cells in aggressive B-cell lymphoma. TCRdb's table, derived via immunoSEQ multiplex PCR, lists solely in-frame clones and lacks some. This sample has roughly 2,000 clones, with approximately 86% found just once. Sequencing was done on a sample of tumor tissue. Every receptor here comes from an adult with diffuse large B cell lymphoma. CDR3s leave out the opening cysteine and the closing phenylalanine or tryptophan.

j_call,v_call,cdr3_aa
TRBJ1-3,TRBV7-6,ASSPHTQGRGNTIY
TRBJ1-3,TRBV7-2,ASSSGTGRNTIY
TRBJ1-1,TRBV4-1,ASSPYNRGRTEAF
TRBJ1-2,TRBV7-8,ASSLPGTGRGDRYGYT
TRBJ2-7,TRBV28,ASSLGAAGYEQY
TRBJ2-7,TRBV9,ASSVGTGLSYEQY
TRBJ2-4,TRBV29-1,SVALGAKNIQY
TRBJ2-7,TRBV11-2,ASSLDRGPPEQY
TRBJ1-3,TRBV9,ASSGRRQGVNGNTIY
TRBJ2-1,TRBV11-1,ASSDAGTGEQF
TRBJ1-4,TRBV7-9,ASSFTTRQGYGSEKLF
TRBJ1-1,TRBV28,ASMMPTAMNTEAF
TRBJ2-3,TRBV27,ASSLSGRDRTDTQY
TRBJ2-2,TRBV12-1,ASSCGTSGDTGELF
TRBJ1-4,TRBV2,ASRGRLNEKLF
TRBJ1-1,TRBV28,ASTVGGILNTEAF
TRBJ2-2,TRBV4-1,ASTWTSGGTGELF
TRBJ1-5,TRBV2,ASSGEGLSNQPQH
TRBJ2-3,TRBV9,ASSVDGGGTDTQY
TRBJ1-1,TRBV30,AWVKRGGAEAF
TRBJ2-1,TRBV10-1,ASSGGGNEQF
TRBJ1-1,TRBV18,ASSTDRNTEAF
TRBJ2-7,TRBV29-1,SVEDRVTQGGYEQY
TRBJ1-2,TRBV1,TSTPTGYGYT
TRBJ1-4,TRBV19,ASSLLPGGVNEKLF
TRBJ2-1,TRBV13,ASSLRGSGQTKEQF
TRBJ1-4,TRBV4-1,ASSWRAGRGEKLF
TRBJ2-2,TRBV7-9,ASSFPIRQGANTGELF
TRBJ2-7,TRBV27,ASSSLGDRGLSSYEQY
TRBJ2-5,TRBV27,ASSFDRQETQY
TRBJ2-7,TRBV7-9,ASSYIFYEQY
TRBJ1-6,TRBV14,ASSQGLDRPLH
TRBJ2-3,TRBV5-4,ASSLSAGGRTDTQY
TRBJ1-2,TRBV4-3,ASSQVGGASYGYT
TRBJ2-3,TRBV5-4,ATERGGGGTSTDTQY
TRBJ1-2,TRBV5-5,ASSQKGRPNYGYT
TRBJ1-3,TRBV5-4,ASSLGGNVAGNTIY
TRBJ2-1,TRBV11-2,ASSLGLSSYNEQF
TRBJ2-2,TRBV7-8,ASSSRYYTGELF
TRBJ2-1,TRBV25-1,ASSELAGHDEQF
TRBJ1-1,TRBV9,ASSHPSGTGRTEAF
TRBJ2-3,TRBV4-2,ASSQEERGSDTQY
TRBJ2-1,TRBV5-1,ASSLVLAVYNEQF
TRBJ2-3,TRBV30,AWSVTSADTQY
TRBJ2-5,TRBV5-3,ARSLGSGEAQY
TRBJ1-3,TRBV29-1,SVVRQGGNTIY
TRBJ1-4,TRBV28,ASSSPGGTNEKLF
TRBJ2-3,TRBV6-5,ASSSNGGLIDTQY
TRBJ2-7,TRBV10-1,ASSESTSGVRVVQY
TRBJ2-7,TRBV14,ASSPSGSLEQY
TRBJ2-7,TRBV7-9,ASSLASGYYEQY
TRBJ2-7,TRBV7-9,ASSLPGQPYEQY
TRBJ1-2,TRBV5-1,ASSPGGGRPGFNYGYT
TRBJ2-5,TRBV29-1,SGTPTREKETQY